Listed here is a single TCR beta chain. The data were obtained in a study of T cells after yellow fever vaccination. TCRdb passed the 5' RACE reads through MiXCR, listing each CDR3 protein once. This repertoire shows some 560,000 distinct CDR3 sequences, 17% found once; its top ten account for about 18%. The CDR3 is 17 residues long. Trimming stripped 5 bases from V and 0 bases from J, with 18 bases between. Germline CDR1 reads SEHNR; CDR2 reads FQNEAQ (reference sequence). The material sequenced was PBMCs, taken about 5 days after the first yellow fever vaccination. The J gene is TRBJ2-3, the V gene TRBV7-9, with D hard to call. The TCR originated in a man younger than 30 who received the YFV17D yellow fever vaccine. DNA for the CDR3: TGTGCCAGCAGCCCCAAGGACCGTACCTCTAGCACAGATACGCAGTATTTT. Translated: CASSPKDRTSSTDTQYF. Full variable domain (outside the CDR3, taken from reference TRBV7-9 and TRBJ2-3): DTGVSQNPRHKITKRGQNVTFRCDPISEHNRLYWYRQTLGQGPEFLTYFQNEAQLEKSRLLSDRFSAERPKGSFSTLEIQRTEQGDSAMYLCASSPKDRTSSTDTQYFGPGTRLTVL.